This TCR beta chain emerged from a study of Ad26.COV2.S vaccination and SARS-CoV-2 variants. Repertoires were generated with immunoSEQ multiplex PCR, while TCRdb's copy carries only in-frame clones and drops some. The sample has approximately 300,000 clones; 86% are singletons. Germline V lookup: CDR1 SNHLY, CDR2 FYNNEI. With 6 bases removed from V and 7 bases from J, the gap between germline ends came to 16 bases. CDR3 length: 14 residues. This sample's treatment: 15 to 20 received Ad26.COV2.S at low or high dose, single or two shots; 5 received placebo; per-sample allocation not given. Day 63 after the first vaccine or placebo injection was the time point for sampling.

Specimen: peripheral blood, collected in a trial of Ad26.COV2.S vaccine versus placebo. This sequence originates from a person between 18 and 59 years old who received the Ad26.COV2.S COVID-19 vaccine or a placebo. The rearrangement joins TRBV2 to TRBJ1-5; unclear D gene. The CDR3 region has the DNA TGTGCCAGCAGCCCCGGGAGGCCCGGACAGCCCCAGCATTTT. The encoded protein is CASSPGRPGQPQHF.